The next 21 T cell receptor beta chains were all read from a single sample in a study of shared T cell receptors in the human thymus. Assay: immunoSEQ multiplex PCR; the TCRdb copy retains only in-frame clones and omits some. The sample consists of 630,000 or so clones, about 90% of them appearing once. These data also featured in a second study, about human thymus T cells.

The sequenced sample was thymocytes. The source of these receptors is a boy younger than two with a congenital heart defect.

V and J are TRBV6-1 and TRBJ1-5; 7 bases agree with TRBD1. Germline trimming cut 4 bases from V and 2 bases from J; bases unmatched to any gene: 5. This CDR3 region has 15 residues. CDR1 is MNHNS, CDR2 SASEGT, per germline. The chain's CDR3 is CASSADRARNQPQHF. CDR3 in DNA: TGTGCCAGCAGTGCAGACAGGGCCCGCAATCAGCCCCAGCATTTT.

V usage is TRBV2 and J usage is TRBJ2-7, with TRBD2 identical over 9 bases. This CDR3 has 17 amino acids. Germline CDR1 is SNHLY and CDR2 is FYNNEI. V shed 0 bases and J 5 bases; nucleotides not matched to a gene: 11. The CDR3 protein is CASSEARRAGGSHEQYF. The DNA of the CDR3 is TGTGCCAGCAGTGAAGCGCGAAGGGCGGGAGGGTCCCACGAGCAGTACTTC. The full variable domain, with the rest looked up from reference TRBV2 and TRBJ2-7, is EPEVTQTPSHQVTQMGQEVILRCVPISNHLYFYWYRQILGQKVEFLVSFYNNEISEKSEIFDDQFSVERPDGSNFTLKIRSTKLEDSAMYFCASSEARRAGGSHEQYFGPGTRLTVT.

This rearrangement joins TRBV29-1 to TRBJ2-2; 7 nucleotides align to TRBD2. The CDR3 consists of 18 residues. With 8 bases clipped from V and 4 bases from J, the junction kept 22 bases outside the gene matches. Germline CDR1 SQVTM, CDR2 ANQGSEA. CDR3 sequence (DNA): TGCAGCAATATTGGGTTACGCCGGGACGGGGGGTTCACCGGGGAGCTGTTTTTT. Translating gives CSNIGLRRDGGFTGELFF.

The gene calls are TRBV6-5 and TRBJ1-1; 8 nucleotides line up with TRBD1. This CDR3 comprises 14 residues. The junction had 3 bases not matched to a gene; V was cut back by 6 bases and J by 0 bases. Germline V lookup: CDR1 MNHEY, CDR2 SVGAGI. Here the CDR3 reads CASRRQGLNTEAFF. CDR3 sequence (DNA): TGTGCCAGCAGGAGACAGGGGCTGAACACTGAAGCTTTCTTT.

This sequence joins TRBV28 and TRBJ1-1; possible D gene TRBD1, 5 bases. V lost 2 bases and J 8 bases, leaving 9 bases between the germline ends. Germline V lookup: CDR1 MDHEN, CDR2 SYDVKM. The CDR3 length is 12 residues. This CDR3 reads CASSLDSLEAFF. CDR3 nucleotides: TGTGCCAGCAGTTTAGACAGCCTAGAAGCTTTCTTT. Combining the CDR3 with reference TRBV28 and TRBJ1-1 gives the whole variable domain DVKVTQSSRYLVKRTGEKVFLECVQDMDHENMFWYRQDPGLGLRLIYFSYDVKMKEKGDIPEGYSVSREKKERFSLILESASTNQTSMYLCASSLDSLEAFFGQGTRLTVV.

The table lists this clone with a count of one. J is TRBJ2-7 and V is TRBV28; TRBD2 matches at 12 bases. The ends lost 3 bases at V and 3 bases at J; junction bases unmatched: 9. CDR1 and CDR2 (germline): MDHEN, SYDVKM. The CDR3 runs to 17 residues. CDR3: CASSFGWTSGTHYEQYF. In DNA form, the CDR3 reads TGTGCCAGCAGTTTTGGTTGGACTAGCGGGACCCACTACGAGCAGTACTTC.

V and J are TRBV6-1 and TRBJ1-1, with TRBD1 matching over 7 bases. Germline loops: CDR1 MNHNS, CDR2 SASEGT. The CDR3 consists of 14 residues. Trimming took 3 bases from V and 7 from J; bases not matched to a gene: 8. The CDR3 bases are TGTGCCAGCAGTGAGGGGGACAGCCGTTTTGAAGCTTTCTTT. Residues: CASSEGDSRFEAFF.

V usage is TRBV29-1 and J usage is TRBJ2-1; D perhaps matches TRBD2 (6 bases). Germline loops: CDR1 SQVTM, CDR2 ANQGSEA. CDR3 length: 14 residues. Trimming removed 6 bases from V and 8 bases from J, with 20 bases in between. DNA of the CDR3: TGCAGCGTCGGATATTGCCGGGGGACGTATGAGCAGTTCTTC. Translation: CSVGYCRGTYEQFF.

The gene calls are TRBV4-3 and TRBJ2-7; unclear D gene. The CDR3 consists of 16 residues. The germline V gene has CDR1 LGHNA and CDR2 YSLEER. V lost 0 bases and J lost 0, with 12 bases in between. CDR3: CASSQDRTEVSYEQYF. CDR3 bases: TGCGCCAGCAGCCAAGACCGAACAGAAGTCTCCTACGAGCAGTACTTC.

J is TRBJ1-1 and V is TRBV19, with D maybe TRBD1 (5 bases). Germline CDR1 and CDR2: LNHDA and SQIVND (reference sequence). CDR3 size: 17 residues. V was shortened by 2 bases and J by 0 bases, with 16 bases between the two germline ends. The CDR3 reads CASSIIPRARVNTEAFF. The CDR3 bases are TGTGCCAGTAGTATAATCCCCCGGGCCAGGGTGAACACTGAAGCTTTCTTT. Drawing the rest from reference TRBV19 and TRBJ1-1, the complete variable domain is DGGITQSPKYLFRKEGQNVTLSCEQNLNHDAMYWYRQDPGQGLRLIYYSQIVNDFQKGDIAEGYSVSREKKESFPLTVTSAQKNPTAFYLCASSIIPRARVNTEAFFGQGTRLTVV.

The chain joins TRBV14 to TRBJ2-2; TRBD2 aligns across 7 bases. V was clipped by 1 base and J by 3 bases; unmatched bases: 2. CDR3 length: 15 amino acids. Germline V lookup: CDR1 SGHDN, CDR2 FVKESK. The CDR3 bases are TGTGCCAGCAGCCAAGGCGGGAGTCACACCGGGGAGCTGTTTTTT. It translates to CASSQGGSHTGELFF.

The chain carries TRBV4-3 and TRBJ2-5; D is perhaps TRBD1 (6 bases). Germline V CDR1 and CDR2: LGHNA, YSLEER. The CDR3 sequence is 14 residues long. V was clipped by 4 bases and J by 1 base, with 10 bases between them. The CDR3 DNA reads as TGCGCCAGCAGCCCTGGACAGTTCCAAGAGACCCAGTACTTC. It yields the protein CASSPGQFQETQYF.

This chain connects TRBV5-4 to TRBJ2-3, with 9 bases lining up with TRBD2. The CDR3 runs 15 residues. V was pared by 1 base and J by 4 bases, with 4 bases of the junction left unmatched. CDR1 SGHNT and CDR2 YYREEE come from the germline V gene (reference sequence). DNA for the CDR3: TGTGCCAGCAGCTTGCAGCGGGGGGCCCCAGATACGCAGTATTTT. Its translation: CASSLQRGAPDTQYF.

There are a few counts of this clone. The chain recombines TRBV25-1 with TRBJ1-6; 7 bases are shared with TRBD1. The CDR3 contains 16 residues. The V and J ends lost 1 base and 3 bases, in that order; junction bases with no gene match: 3. Germline V lookup: CDR1 MGHDK, CDR2 SYGVNS. The CDR3 DNA follows: TGTGCCAGCAGTGAATTGAGGACAGGCTATAATTCACCCCTCCACTTT. It translates to CASSELRTGYNSPLHF. Full variable domain (missing parts from reference TRBV25-1 and TRBJ1-6): EADIYQTPRYLVIGTGKKITLECSQTMGHDKMYWYQQDPGMELHLIHYSYGVNSTEKGDLSSESTVSRIRTEHFPLTLESARPSHTSQYLCASSELRTGYNSPLHFGNGTRLTVT.

V gene TRBV5-5 combines with J gene TRBJ1-1; tentatively, D is TRBD1 (5 bases). Germline V lookup: CDR1 SGHKS, CDR2 YYEKEE (reference sequence). The germline V and J ends were trimmed by 5 bases and 4 bases, with 24 bases remaining between them. The CDR3 spans 17 residues. In DNA form, the CDR3 reads TGTGCCAGCAGTTGCTTATCACCCCCCTACCAGGGCACTGAAGCTTTCTTT. Amino acids: CASSCLSPPYQGTEAFF.

The chain employs TRBV9 and TRBJ1-1; D is unclear. The CDR3 is made up of 14 amino acids. CDR1 is SGDLS, CDR2 YYNGEE, per germline. V was shortened by 0 bases and J by 3 bases, with 9 bases between the two germline ends. CDR3 protein: CASSVEEEHTEAFF. The DNA for the CDR3 is TGTGCCAGCAGCGTAGAAGAGGAACACACTGAAGCTTTCTTT. Full variable domain (rest looked up from reference TRBV9 and TRBJ1-1): DSGVTQTPKHLITATGQRVTLRCSPRSGDLSVYWYQQSLDQGLQFLIQYYNGEERAKGNILERFSAQQFPDLHSELNLSSLELGDSALYFCASSVEEEHTEAFFGQGTRLTVV.

The gene calls are TRBV7-6 and TRBJ2-1; TRBD2 might be the D (7 bases). The germline V gene has CDR1 SGHVS and CDR2 FNYEAQ. Trimming left V 5 bases short and J 5 bases short, with 13 bases between. CDR3 length equals 14 residues. This CDR3 reads CASSLGGRDNEQFF. In nucleotides, the CDR3 is TGTGCCAGCAGCCTAGGGGGGAGGGACAATGAGCAGTTCTTC.

This chain links TRBV7-3 with TRBJ2-5, with TRBD1 as a possible D gene (5 bases). Trimming took off 4 bases at V and 5 bases at J, with 11 bases between the two ends. The CDR3 runs 13 residues. CDR1 SGHTA and CDR2 FQGTGA come from the germline V gene. The CDR3 region is CASSSRSGETQYF. CDR3 DNA: TGTGCCAGCAGCTCAAGATCAGGGGAGACCCAGTACTTC.

The CDR3 sequence: CASSLVGWTGRRNQPQHF. The CDR3 coding sequence is TGTGCCAGCAGCTTAGTCGGATGGACAGGGAGACGCAATCAGCCCCAGCATTTT. The chain joins TRBV7-2 to TRBJ1-5; the match to TRBD1 covers 8 bases. After removal of 1 base from V and 2 bases from J, the junction contained 10 bases not matched to a gene. Germline lookup yields CDR1 SGHTA and CDR2 FQGNSA. The CDR3 sequence is 18 residues long.

The chain couples TRBV11-1 to TRBJ2-2, with D possibly being TRBD1 (6 bases). The CDR3 has 16 amino acids. Between the trimmed V and J ends, which lost 3 bases and 5 bases, there was a span of 16 bases. CDR1 and CDR2 (germline): SGHAT, FQDESV (reference sequence). CDR3 sequence: CASSFRTGSRTGELFF. The CDR3 DNA is TGTGCCAGCAGCTTCCGCACAGGGAGTAGAACCGGGGAGCTGTTTTTT.

As regards this clone: Other nucleotide sequences from this sample produce the same CDR3. V and J are TRBV7-8 and TRBJ2-7, with a tentative D call TRBD1 (5 bases). Per the germline V gene, CDR1 is SGHVS and CDR2 is FQNEAQ. This CDR3 is 13 amino acids long. The V gene lost 1 base and the J gene lost 4 bases, with 8 bases spanning the gap. CDR3 bases: TGTGCCAGCAGCTTAGTCTCAGGGTACGAGCAGTACTTC. It codes for CASSLVSGYEQYF.